This TCR beta chain stems from a study of response to subunit inactivated influenza vaccine. The study's findings and limits: New T cells are recruited in small numbers by each seasonal influenza vaccination, according to the authors' suggestion.

The germline V gene has CDR1 SQVTM and CDR2 ANQGSEA. The CDR3 has 13 residues. V dropped 7 bases and J dropped 0 bases, with 13 bases sitting between them. TCRdb re-analysed the RT-PCR reads in MiXCR, keeping a single row per CDR3 protein. The table has around 520,000 distinct CDR3 sequences, about an eighth seen once. On this clonotype: Its specificity is unknown.

The chain joins TRBV29-1 to TRBJ2-7; a possible D gene is TRBD2 (5 bases). The specimen was PBMCs from blood, collected on the day of vaccination. The receptor was isolated from a man between 50 and 59 years old who received an inactivated influenza vaccine. CDR3 sequence reads: CSAAGPTSYEQYF. The CDR3 DNA reads TGCAGCGCCGCGGGCCCCACCTCCTACGAGCAGTACTTC.